This note documents a single T cell receptor beta chain sequence. Germline V CDR1 and CDR2: SGHTA, FQGNSA. V lost 5 bases to trimming and J lost 3 bases; unmatched junction nucleotides: 17. This CDR3 region has 19 residues. Per the original data handling: Scientists estimated how many nucleated cells there were by amplifying reference gene primers. Measured with immunoSEQ multiplex PCR; TCRdb has only the in-frame clones, and not every one. Clone size and V and J calls were adopted from that table, with D and trimming inferred from the DNA. This table holds approximately 90,000 clones, 70% to 85% found once. The data are from a study of blood T cell repertoires in COVID-19. Overall study context: Acute and convalescent COVID-19 samples came from the United States, Italy and Spain. Sample material is recorded as cDNA or gDNA derived from T cells, B-cell-depleted T cells, or PBMCs.

The V gene is TRBV7-2, the J gene TRBJ2-3; the match to TRBD2 covers 10 bases. Sequences were obtained from peripheral blood. The TCR sequence derives from a human donor in a cohort sampled during active COVID-19. CDR3 region: CASSLERLAGGGRTDTQYF. CDR3 nucleotide sequence: TGTGCCAGCAGCCTGGAACGCTTAGCGGGAGGTGGTCGGACAGATACGCAGTATTTT.